The present T cell receptor beta chain was sequenced within a study of blood T cell repertoires in COVID-19. This clone turned up a few times. Per the study methods: Reference gene primer amplification gave nucleated cell count estimates. TCRdb's copy holds only in-frame clones and misses some; the assay was immunoSEQ multiplex PCR. V and J calls and clone size follow that table, whereas D and trimming were derived from the DNA. The data hold more than 200,000 clones, with just over 85% observed a single time. Germline CDR1 reads MNHEY; CDR2 reads SVGAGI. This CDR3 has 13 residues. Trimming took 6 bases from V and 2 from J; bases not matched to a gene: 2.

The V call is TRBV6-5, the J call TRBJ2-7; 9 bases fit TRBD1. This clonotype was sampled from a man in his forties or fifties with acute or convalescent COVID-19. Material for sequencing was peripheral blood. The CDR3, as DNA: TGTGCCAGCAGCCGGGACAGGGCCTACGAGCAGTACTTC. Encoded protein: CASSRDRAYEQYF.